This entry is about one TCR beta chain. Its antigen is unknown. Naivety among CD8 cells was defined by CD45RO negativity and positive CCR7 selection, thereby excluding terminally differentiated effector memory CD45RA+ cells. The germline V and J ends were trimmed by 8 bases and 2 bases, with 12 bases remaining between them. CDR1 and CDR2 from the germline V gene are SQVTM and ANQGSEA. There are 13 residues in the CDR3. These data originate in a study of shared clonotypes between healthy human individuals. As for the study in general: The donor group consisted of a couple of women and a few men, aged 18 to 49. The study, taken as a whole, reports: The naive CD4 repertoires of several donors were compared, and roughly 5% of clonotypes were shared.

Measured with immunoSEQ multiplex PCR; TCRdb has only the in-frame clones, and not every one. The sample lists over 750,000 clones; around 96% were seen once. V is TRBV29-1 and J is TRBJ2-2, with D uncertain. This clonotype originated in a man in his thirties or forties in good health. The sequencing input was naive CD8+ T cells sorted from blood. The CDR3 protein is CSSFSTNTGELFF. CDR3 bases: TGCAGCTCTTTTTCCACAAACACCGGGGAGCTGTTTTTT.